Sequencing of this T cell receptor beta chain was carried out in a study of cytomegalovirus exposure and HLA in healthy donors. About the research overall: The early release's HLA-typed donors yielded about 85 million unique TCRs. Overall study findings and caveats: Serostatus for CMV was the only available immune exposure information.

Amplification used 60 Vbeta primers and 13 Jbeta primers. Assay: immunoSEQ multiplex PCR; the TCRdb copy retains only in-frame clones and omits some. This sample yields roughly 190,000 clones, of which roughly 74% are seen a single time; about 3% belongs to the top ten. To note about this clone: Its target is not known.

Losses at the gene ends were 7 bases for V and 13 bases for J; bases not matched to a gene: 20. The CDR3 covers 14 residues. Germline CDR1 and CDR2: SQVTM and ANQGSEA. V gene TRBV29-1 combines with J gene TRBJ2-5, with 8 bases fitting TRBD2. Material for sequencing was PBMCs. This clonotype was obtained from a female donor in good health and CMV-seronegative. The CDR3 region is CSAEGLAGPYSRYF. The CDR3 bases are TGCAGCGCCGAGGGCCTAGCGGGCCCCTACTCGCGGTACTTC.